These T cell receptor beta chains were read from a single sample in a study of T-cell memory formation after mild COVID-19. TCRdb itself ran the 5' RACE reads through MiXCR, one entry per CDR3 protein. Of approximately 150,000 distinct CDR3 sequences detected, 10% to 15% appear once; the ten largest clones hold about 3.3%. The specimen sequenced was PBMCs or a T cell subset sorted from them (not recorded which). Source of these receptors: a man younger than 35 who had mild COVID-19 (a few samples of this study predate the infection). Cell type and time point are not known. CDR3s include the opening cysteine and the closing phenylalanine or tryptophan. A D gene is named only where the DNA matches it firmly. Not all rows give a size; the values are once, few, many and, for expanded clones, a class.

d_gene	j_gene	abundance	v_gene	CDR3aa	CDR3nt
.	TRBJ1-1	.	TRBV7-9	CASSSSPGAEAFF	TGTGCCAGCAGCTCTAGCCCGGGGGCTGAAGCTTTCTTT
.	TRBJ2-5	.	TRBV7-9	CASSLRRSQETQYF	TGTGCCAGCAGCTTAAGGAGGTCCCAAGAGACCCAGTACTTC
.	TRBJ2-3	.	TRBV7-2	CASSLMPGAGDTQYF	TGTGCCAGCAGCTTGATGCCGGGGGCCGGGGATACGCAGTATTTT
TRBD1	TRBJ1-6	many	TRBV12-3/TRBV12-4	CASRTDRRNSPLHF	TGTGCCAGCAGGACGGACAGGAGAAATTCACCCCTCCACTTT
TRBD1	TRBJ2-5	.	TRBV18	CASSRTGKQETQYF	TGTGCCAGCTCCCGGACAGGGAAACAAGAGACCCAGTACTTC
TRBD1	TRBJ1-3	many	TRBV10-3	CAIRQGLGSGNTIYF	TGTGCCATAAGACAGGGTCTCGGCTCTGGAAACACCATATATTTT
.	TRBJ1-6	.	TRBV7-2	CASSPGTSPLHF	TGTGCCAGCAGCCCCGGGACTTCACCCCTCCACTTT
.	TRBJ1-4	few	TRBV2	CASSDGTGTPWGKLFF	TGTGCCAGCAGTGACGGAACCGGGACCCCCTGGGGAAAACTGTTTTTT
.	TRBJ2-1	.	TRBV7-2	CASSLIMRGEQFF	TGTGCCAGCAGCCTGATAATGAGGGGTGAGCAGTTCTTC
.	TRBJ2-1	.	TRBV2	CASRGGYRTRFF	TGTGCCAGCAGAGGAGGATACCGAACGCGGTTCTTC
.	TRBJ2-3	.	TRBV4-1	CASSHPLGWDTQYF	TGCGCCAGCAGCCACCCCCTCGGGTGGGATACGCAGTATTTT
.	TRBJ2-5	few	TRBV7-9	CASSPLWTGETQYF	TGTGCCAGCAGCCCACTCTGGACTGGAGAGACCCAGTACTTC
.	TRBJ1-1	.	TRBV24-1	CATKAGTNTEAFF	TGTGCCACCAAGGCAGGGACGAACACTGAAGCTTTCTTT
.	TRBJ2-3	.	TRBV4-3	CASSQASEAPTDTQYF	TGCGCCAGCAGCCAAGCTAGCGAAGCCCCCACAGATACGCAGTATTTT
TRBD2	TRBJ2-3	.	TRBV5-1	CASTRTSGADTQYF	TGCGCCAGCACCAGGACTAGCGGCGCAGATACGCAGTATTTT
TRBD2	TRBJ2-3	.	TRBV4-3	CASSQYRDYSTDTQYF	TGCGCCAGCAGCCAGTACCGGGACTACAGCACAGATACGCAGTATTTT
TRBD1	TRBJ2-5	.	TRBV20-1	CSARDPGGETQYF	TGCAGTGCTAGAGATCCAGGGGGAGAGACCCAGTACTTC
TRBD1	TRBJ1-5	many	TRBV24-1	CATSHRDREGTQHF	TGTGCCACCAGCCACCGGGACAGGGAGGGAACCCAGCATTTT
TRBD2	TRBJ2-5	few	TRBV10-3	CAISEAVGRVQETQYF	TGTGCCATCAGTGAGGCGGTAGGGAGGGTCCAAGAGACCCAGTACTTC
.	TRBJ2-6	few	TRBV10-3	CAISDQVASGANVLTF	TGTGCCATCAGTGACCAGGTCGCCTCTGGGGCCAACGTCCTGACTTTC
.	TRBJ2-1	few	TRBV29-1	CSGAGTTSGGEQFF	TGCAGCGGAGCCGGGACCACGAGTGGGGGTGAGCAGTTCTTC
TRBD1	TRBJ2-1	few	TRBV7-2	CASSLTGGPYNEQFF	TGTGCCAGCAGCTTAACAGGGGGGCCCTACAATGAGCAGTTCTTC
.	TRBJ2-7	.	TRBV9	CASSARTDARLSSYEQYF	TGTGCCAGCAGCGCGAGGACAGATGCCCGGTTGAGCTCCTACGAGCAGTACTTC
.	TRBJ2-7	few	TRBV2	CASSDQDGVGARSEQYF	TGTGCCAGCAGTGACCAGGACGGAGTCGGAGCCAGGTCCGAGCAGTACTTC
.	TRBJ2-7	many	TRBV2	CASSEWREQYF	TGTGCCAGCAGTGAATGGCGCGAGCAGTACTTC
TRBD2	TRBJ2-7	.	TRBV3-1	CASSQFGSGGREQYF	TGTGCCAGCAGCCAATTCGGTAGCGGGGGACGCGAGCAGTACTTC
TRBD1	TRBJ1-6	.	TRBV28	CASKFPGQDSPLHF	TGTGCCAGCAAATTTCCGGGACAGGATTCACCCCTCCACTTT
.	TRBJ1-5	.	TRBV20-1	CSARDEGYPQHF	TGCAGTGCTAGAGATGAAGGGTACCCCCAGCATTTT
.	TRBJ2-5	few	TRBV7-3	CASSLTGGTDQETQYF	TGTGCCAGCAGCTTAACGGGGGGGACAGACCAAGAGACCCAGTACTTC
TRBD1	TRBJ2-7	.	TRBV29-1	CSVVVGTGVYEQYF	TGCAGCGTTGTAGTCGGGACAGGGGTCTACGAGCAGTACTTC
.	TRBJ2-1	.	TRBV6-5	CASSSRTETYNEQFF	TGTGCCAGCAGTTCGAGGACAGAGACCTACAATGAGCAGTTCTTC
.	TRBJ1-4	once	TRBV3-1	CASSHQFF	TGTGCCAGCAGCCATCAGTTTTTT
.	TRBJ1-2	.	TRBV7-3	CASSLTGWGVGYTF	TGTGCCAGCAGCTTAACGGGATGGGGGGTCGGCTACACCTTC
TRBD2	TRBJ2-3	.	TRBV9	CASSAGTRQQYF	TGTGCCAGCAGCGCCGGGACTAGACAGCAGTATTTT